Shown below are 18 T cell receptor beta chains from a single sample sequenced in a study of tumor-infiltrating lymphocytes in primary liver carcinoma. Starting material of about 0.45 ug total RNA yielded TCR beta cDNA via a constant-region primer. Libraries of TCR beta came from three nested multiplex PCR rounds with slightly modified ARM-PCR. Primers for the first two PCR rounds were TRBV1-TRBV30 forward primers and a C-beta reverse primer (roughly 10 cycles per round). TCRdb processed the multiplex PCR reads anew with MiXCR; each CDR3 protein has one entry. The sample includes 95,000 to 150,000 distinct CDR3 sequences, around 70% of them seen just once. Co-extraction of RNA and DNA was performed on about 20-33 mg of unsorted bulk tissue. The sequencing sample was made of tumor-adjacent normal liver tissue. Every receptor here comes from a woman aged 55-69 years with primary liver carcinoma and hepatitis B virus infection.

The gene calls are TRBV12-3 or TRBV12-4 and TRBJ2-6, with D tentatively TRBD1 or TRBD2 (5 bases each). Deletions cut 5 bases from V and 4 bases from J, with 21 bases between. The CDR3 is made up of 18 amino acids. The CDR3 DNA sequence: TGTGCCAGCAGTCTCGACCCGGGACCCCGAGGAGGGGCCAACGTCCTGACTTTC. Residues: CASSLDPGPRGGANVLTF.

This clonotype appeared many times. V gene TRBV12-3 or TRBV12-4 combines with J gene TRBJ1-1; 9 bases fit TRBD1. The CDR3 is 14 residues long. The V and J ends lost 5 bases and 1 base, in that order; junction bases with no gene match: 2. CDR3 bases: TGTGCCAGCAGTCCGGGACAGGGGAACACTGAAGCTTTCTTT. Translating it yields CASSPGQGNTEAFF.

The chain is built from TRBV11-1 and TRBJ2-7, with TRBD2 identical over 9 bases. The V segment lost 5 bases and the J segment 12 bases; nucleotides outside the gene matches: 14. The CDR3 consists of 14 residues. CDR1 and CDR2 from the germline V gene are SGHAT and FQDESV (reference sequence). Here the CDR3 reads CASSRDSGSNEWYF. The CDR3, as DNA: TGTGCCAGCAGCAGAGATAGCGGGAGCAACGAGTGGTACTTC.

With respect to this clonotype: At one end the junction does not follow the germline gene, possibly because of a read error. V and J are TRBV6-2 or TRBV6-3 and TRBJ2-3, with 8 nucleotides matching TRBD2. Germline V gives CDR1 MNHEY, CDR2 SVGEGT. The CDR3 covers 15 residues. The CDR3 is CTSSWSGSITDTQYF. DNA of the CDR3: TGTACCAGCAGCTGGAGCGGGAGTATTACAGATACGCAGTATTTT.

CDR3 nucleotides: TGTGCCAGCAGTTTTCCCCGGACTAGCGGGAGCACAGATACGCAGTATTTT. It is translated as CASSFPRTSGSTDTQYF. V is TRBV28 and J is TRBJ2-3; the match to TRBD2 covers 11 bases. V was pared by 3 bases and J by 0 bases, with 5 bases of the junction left unmatched. Germline V CDR1 and CDR2: MDHEN, SYDVKM. CDR3 length: 17 residues.

This chain uses TRBV28 with TRBJ1-1, with D perhaps matching TRBD1 (6 bases). Trimming removed 6 bases from V and 4 bases from J, with 15 bases in between. The germline V gene has CDR1 MDHEN and CDR2 SYDVKM. The CDR3 sequence is 14 residues long. The CDR3 bases are TGTGCCAGCAGCCCGGGGGGCGCGTGCACTGAAGCTTTCTTT. Its protein is CASSPGGACTEAFF.

Comment on this clonotype: This could be a read error, since a much larger clone is one nucleotide away. The rearrangement links TRBV28 to TRBJ2-3; 8 positions agree with TRBD1. This CDR3 is built from 16 residues. The V segment lost 5 bases and the J segment 7 bases; nucleotides outside the gene matches: 14. CDR1 is MDHEN and CDR2 is SYDVKM in the germline V gene. CDR3 in DNA: TGTGCCAGCAGTCCGCACGGACAGGGTGGGGTGAATACGCAGTATTTT. Translating gives CASSPHGQGGVNTQYF. Full variable domain (remainder filled in from reference TRBV28 and TRBJ2-3): DVKVTQSSRYLVKRTGEKVFLECVQDMDHENMFWYRQDPGLGLRLIYFSYDVKMKEKGDIPEGYSVSREKKERFSLILESASTNQTSMYLCASSPHGQGGVNTQYFGPGTRLTVL.

To note about this clonotype: At one of its ends the junction is not consistent with the germline gene, which may arise from a read error. The V and J genes are TRBV28 and TRBJ2-1; D tentatively reads TRBD1 or TRBD2 (5 bases each). CDR3 length: 13 amino acids. CDR1 MDHEN and CDR2 SYDVKM come from the germline V gene. The CDR3: CASGLLPGHEQFF. The CDR3 DNA sequence: TGTGCCAGCGGTTTATTACCGGGGCATGAGCAGTTCTTC.

A remark on this clonotype: The junction differs from germline at one of its ends, possibly a read error. This chain connects TRBV12-3 or TRBV12-4 to TRBJ1-4; 9 bases fit TRBD1. This CDR3 has 14 residues. The CDR3 loop is CANSSTGGYEKLFF. The DNA of the CDR3 is TGTGCCAACAGTTCGACAGGGGGATATGAAAAACTGTTTTTT.

As to this clonotype: This CDR3 is missing its conserved last phenylalanine or tryptophan, likely due to a read error. The genes are TRBV11-3 and TRBJ2-6, with D perhaps given as TRBD1 or TRBD2 (5 bases each). Germline V gives CDR1 SGHNT, CDR2 YENEEA. This CDR3 comprises 16 residues. CDR3 loop: CASSFGGSAGGNVLTV. In DNA, the CDR3 is TGTGCCAGCAGCTTCGGTGGGTCGGCTGGGGGCAACGTCCTGACTGTC.

This clonotype was picked up many times. The chain carries TRBV6-1 and TRBJ1-5, with TRBD1 matching 8 bases. V was clipped by 6 bases and J by 9 bases; unmatched bases: 4. This CDR3 is 12 amino acids long. CDR1 is MNHNS and CDR2 is SASEGT in the germline V gene. CDR3 amino acids: CASRDRVVPQHF. CDR3 nucleotide sequence: TGTGCCAGCAGGGACAGGGTGGTGCCCCAGCATTTT.

This clonotype was observed a single time. A read error may explain this, as a much larger clone is one base away. The chain has TRBV7-9 and TRBJ2-7; D gene ambiguous. Germline V gene sequence: CDR1 SEHNR, CDR2 FQNEAQ (reference sequence). This CDR3 contains 14 residues. The CDR3 region is CPSSLSAGSYEQYF. CDR3 DNA: TGTCCCAGCAGCTTATCCGCCGGATCCTACGAGCAGTACTTC.

As concerns this clonotype: One base away lies a much larger clone, so this may be a sequencing read error. The V and J genes are TRBV21-1 and TRBJ1-1; no DNA check was done on the table's D call, TRBD1. TRBV21-1 is given as a pseudogene. The CDR3 length is 16 residues. The CDR3 reads CASSSGVGTTNTVAFF. The CDR3 DNA reads TGTGCCAGCAGCTCGGGCGTGGGCACTACGAACACTGTAGCTTTCTTT.

In its sample, this clonotype was seen many times. The CDR3 sequence: CASRPHVAALDTQYF. The DNA for the CDR3 is TGTGCCAGCAGACCGCATGTAGCGGCACTAGATACGCAGTATTTT. The gene calls are TRBV6-2 or TRBV6-3 and TRBJ2-3, with D tentatively TRBD2 (6 bases). CDR1 and CDR2 (germline): MNHEY, SVGEGT. V was cut by 6 bases and J by 5 bases, with 18 bases left in between. The CDR3 loop spans 15 amino acids.

Concerning this clonotype: The conserved phenylalanine or tryptophan normally closing the CDR3 is absent here, so this likely arose from a read error. V and J are TRBV29-1 and TRBJ1-1; D not certain. Germline CDR1 is SQVTM and CDR2 is ANQGSEA. The CDR3 is 14 residues long. For the CDR3, the DNA is TGCAGCGTTGTGGGCAGACCCCCGAACGCTGAAGCTTTCTCT. This codes for CSVVGRPPNAEAFS.

As regards this clonotype: At one end, the junction sequence differs from germline, possibly due to a read error. V usage is TRBV12-3 or TRBV12-4 and J usage is TRBJ1-1; no firm D call. The CDR3 has 13 residues. CDR3 in amino acids: CTSSLLRATETFF. The DNA of the CDR3 is TGTACCAGCAGTTTATTGAGGGCAACTGAAACTTTCTTT.

This clonotype was counted ten times or more. The V gene is TRBV6-6, the J gene TRBJ2-5; D gene uncertain. Trimming cost V 7 bases and J 4 bases, with 10 bases left between them. From germline, CDR1 is MNHNY and CDR2 SVGAGI (reference sequence). The CDR3 sequence is 12 residues long. The CDR3 region is CASNQDGETQYF. CDR3 sequence (DNA): TGTGCCAGCAACCAGGATGGAGAGACCCAGTACTTC.

In the case of this clonotype: The junction departs from germline at one end; a sequencing error may be responsible. This chain connects TRBV2 to TRBJ2-7; 8 nucleotides line up with TRBD2. Germline CDR1 is SNHLY and CDR2 is FYNNEI. The CDR3 has 15 residues. The CDR3 spells CASGEAGLESSKQYF. CDR3 nucleotide sequence: TGTGCCAGCGGTGAGGCGGGACTAGAATCGAGCAAGCAGTACTTC.